Below, one TCR beta chain is given with its context. This entry comes from a study of blood T cell repertoires in COVID-19. In the original processing: Reference gene primers were amplified, and this amplification served to estimate nucleated cell counts. Assay used: immunoSEQ multiplex PCR; TCRdb lists only in-frame clones, some missing. V and J calls and clone size are given by that table; D and trimming were obtained from the DNA. The sample yields about 120,000 clones, around 90% seen once. Sequencing input: peripheral blood. This TCR derives from a woman between 45 and 65 years old with acute or convalescent COVID-19.

The CDR3 DNA follows: TGTGCCAGCAGCTTTCAGGGGTGGAATGAAAAACTGTTTTTT. It codes for CASSFQGWNEKLFF. The V and J genes are TRBV28 and TRBJ1-4, with D possibly being TRBD1 (6 bases). V shed 6 bases and J shed 5 bases, with 13 bases lying between them. This CDR3 is built from 14 residues. Germline CDR1 reads MDHEN; CDR2 reads SYDVKM.